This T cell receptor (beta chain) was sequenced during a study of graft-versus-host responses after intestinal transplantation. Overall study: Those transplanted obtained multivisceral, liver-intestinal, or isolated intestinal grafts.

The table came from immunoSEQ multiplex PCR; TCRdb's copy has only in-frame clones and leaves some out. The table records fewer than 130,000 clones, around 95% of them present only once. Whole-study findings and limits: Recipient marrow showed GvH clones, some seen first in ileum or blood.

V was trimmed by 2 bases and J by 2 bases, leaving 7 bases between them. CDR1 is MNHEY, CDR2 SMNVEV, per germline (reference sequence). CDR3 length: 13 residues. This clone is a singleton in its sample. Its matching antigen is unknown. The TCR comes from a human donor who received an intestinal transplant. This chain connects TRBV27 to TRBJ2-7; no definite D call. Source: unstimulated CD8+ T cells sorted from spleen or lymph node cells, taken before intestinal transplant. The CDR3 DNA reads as TGTGCCAGCAGTTTAGGGCCCACCTACGAGCAGTACTTC. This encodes CASSLGPTYEQYF.